Described below is a single TCR beta chain sequence and its context. This record comes from a study of cytomegalovirus exposure and HLA in healthy donors. Germline V gives CDR1 SGDLS, CDR2 YYNGEE. The length of the CDR3 is 13 residues. V lost 3 bases to trimming and J lost 3 bases, with 10 bases between them. The PCR contained 60 Vbeta and 13 Jbeta primers. Method: immunoSEQ multiplex PCR; TCRdb's copy keeps in-frame clones and lacks some. In the table there are 150,000 to 200,000 clones, roughly 80% of which are singletons. The clonotype was recovered from a woman aged 40 to 50 in good health and CMV-seropositive. The sequenced sample consisted of PBMCs. This chain connects TRBV9 to TRBJ2-7; weak D call: TRBD2 (5 bases). Here the CDR3 reads CASSGTGSYEQYF. The CDR3, as DNA: TGTGCCAGCAGCGGAACTGGGAGCTACGAGCAGTACTTC.